The rows below give T cell receptor beta chains drawn from one sample of a study of shared clonotypes between healthy human individuals. Assay: immunoSEQ multiplex PCR; the TCRdb copy retains only in-frame clones and omits some. The sample holds some 2.4 million clones; approximately 94% are singletons and the top ten take 0.35% to 0.45%. The sequenced sample consisted of naive CD4+ T cells from PBMCs. The origin of the receptors is a young man in good health. Some clones in this sample may be carry-over from other donors' samples. The CDR3 runs from the conserved cysteine through the conserved F or W. Each record gives: J gene, clone size, V gene, D gene, CDR3 protein, CDR3 DNA. The D gene is left open where the match is weak. Clone size, where shown, is once, few, many, or a class for clones that have expanded.

>TRBJ2-7|-|TRBV28|-
CASSSDVPHEQYF
TGTGCCAGCAGTTCGGACGTACCTCACGAGCAGTACTTC
>TRBJ1-5|-|TRBV30|-
CAWSVNRVFNQPQHF
TGTGCCTGGAGTGTAAACAGGGTTTTCAATCAGCCCCAGCATTTT
>TRBJ1-2|-|TRBV28|-
CASSLSTNGYTF
TGTGCCAGCAGTTTGTCGACTAATGGCTACACCTTC
>TRBJ1-2|-|TRBV5-1|-
CATAQVGAGGYTF
TGCGCCACCGCTCAGGTAGGGGCCGGGGGCTACACCTTC
>TRBJ1-5|-|TRBV6-4|-
CASSDSQVSNQPQHF
TGTGCCAGCAGTGACTCCCAGGTTAGCAATCAGCCCCAGCATTTT
>TRBJ1-5|-|TRBV2|-
CATTDRISNQPQHF
TGTGCCACCACGGACAGAATTAGCAATCAGCCCCAGCATTTT
>TRBJ2-1|-|TRBV7-3|-
CASSLTGKNNEQFF
TGTGCCAGCAGCTTAACTGGAAAGAACAATGAGCAGTTCTTC
>TRBJ2-2|-|TRBV29-1|-
CSARVGATTGELFF
TGCAGCGCCAGGGTAGGGGCAACCACCGGGGAGCTGTTTTTT
>TRBJ1-1|-|TRBV5-1|TRBD1
CASSLGTGGFTEAFF
TGCGCCAGCAGCTTGGGGACAGGGGGCTTTACTGAAGCTTTCTTT
>TRBJ2-7|-|TRBV5-1|-
CASSLGGTDSYEQYF
TGCGCCAGCAGCTTGGGGGGGACGGACTCCTACGAGCAGTACTTC
>TRBJ1-5|-|TRBV28|TRBD1
CASKTGGQPQHF
TGTGCCAGTAAAACAGGGGGTCAGCCCCAGCATTTT
>TRBJ1-3|-|TRBV30|-
CAWTLHSGNTIYF
TGTGCCTGGACTCTGCACTCTGGAAACACCATATATTTT
>TRBJ1-4|once|TRBV28|-
CASTDPSSGANEKLFF
TGTGCCAGCACCGATCCAAGTTCGGGGGCTAATGAAAAACTGTTTTTT
>TRBJ2-5|-|TRBV28|-
CASSSSGLGLQETQYF
TGTGCCAGCAGTTCCTCCGGTTTAGGGTTACAAGAGACCCAGTACTTC
>TRBJ1-6|-|TRBV9|-
CASSVDGSDNSPLHF
TGTGCCAGCAGCGTAGACGGAAGCGATAATTCACCCCTCCACTTT
>TRBJ1-2|-|TRBV6-5|-
CASSNLDASYGYTF
TGTGCCAGCAGCAACCTGGACGCGAGCTATGGCTACACCTTC
>TRBJ1-1|-|TRBV5-1|-
CASSLAVAGLGTEAFF
TGCGCCAGCAGCTTGGCTGTCGCCGGGTTGGGCACTGAAGCTTTCTTT
>TRBJ2-1|-|TRBV27|-
CASGTAEVLYNEQFF
TGTGCCAGCGGCACAGCGGAAGTACTCTACAATGAGCAGTTCTTC
>TRBJ2-3|once|TRBV5-1|-
CASSLGRLATSTDTQYF
TGCGCCAGCAGCTTGGGTCGGCTAGCGACAAGCACAGATACGCAGTATTTT
>TRBJ1-1|-|TRBV7-2|-
CASSLVPSNTEAFF
TGTGCCAGCAGCTTAGTTCCGAGTAACACTGAAGCTTTCTTT
>TRBJ1-5|few|TRBV10-3|-
CAIRETGNQPQHF
TGTGCCATCAGAGAGACAGGCAATCAGCCCCAGCATTTT
>TRBJ2-5|-|TRBV5-6|-
CASSLEGGTQYF
TGTGCCAGCAGCTTGGAAGGCGGGACCCAGTACTTC
>TRBJ1-1|-|TRBV5-4|-
CASSPTLNTEAFF
TGTGCCAGCAGCCCGACATTGAACACTGAAGCTTTCTTT
>TRBJ2-1|-|TRBV7-9|-
CASSRIFQDRPYNEQFF
TGTGCCAGCAGTCGGATTTTCCAGGACAGACCCTACAATGAGCAGTTCTTC
>TRBJ1-3|-|TRBV18|-
CASSPVTGSGNTIYF
TGTGCCAGCTCACCAGTTACAGGGTCTGGAAACACCATATATTTT
>TRBJ2-2|-|TRBV14|TRBD1
CASSPWDRGNTGELFF
TGTGCCAGCAGTCCGTGGGACAGGGGAAACACCGGGGAGCTGTTTTTT
>TRBJ2-1|-|TRBV21-1|-
CALHVRDASSYNEQFF
TGTGCCCTACATGTGAGGGACGCAAGCTCCTACAATGAGCAGTTCTTC
>TRBJ1-1|-|TRBV7-9|-
CASTLDEDTEAFF
TGTGCCAGCACCCTCGATGAAGACACTGAAGCTTTCTTT
>TRBJ2-2|-|TRBV4-3|-
CASSQDLRQGDTGELFF
TGCGCCAGCAGCCAAGATCTTCGCCAGGGAGACACCGGGGAGCTGTTTTTT
>TRBJ2-1|-|TRBV14|TRBD2
CASSGDYYEGEQFF
TGTGCCAGCAGCGGGGACTACTACGAGGGTGAGCAGTTCTTC
>TRBJ1-6|-|TRBV15|-
CATSAGKGIQPLHF
TGTGCCACCAGCGCGGGGAAAGGAATTCAACCCCTCCACTTT
>TRBJ1-2|-|TRBV5-8|-
CASSLPGIATYGYTF
TGTGCCAGCAGCCTCCCTGGGATAGCAACATATGGCTACACCTTC
>TRBJ1-1|-|TRBV6-6|-
CASSYRNMNTEAFF
TGTGCCAGCAGTTACCGTAACATGAACACTGAAGCTTTCTTT
>TRBJ1-4|-|TRBV5-1|-
CASSLELNEKLFF
TGCGCCAGCAGCTTGGAACTTAATGAAAAACTGTTTTTT
>TRBJ1-2|-|TRBV28|-
CASSLAGTDSGYTF
TGTGCCAGCAGTTTAGCGGGGACGGACTCTGGCTACACCTTC
>TRBJ2-1|-|TRBV6-6|-
CASIRDNDNEQFF
TGTGCCAGCATCCGAGACAACGACAATGAGCAGTTCTTC
>TRBJ1-2|-|TRBV28|-
CASMGITKGPHNYGYTF
TGTGCCAGCATGGGGATAACAAAGGGACCCCATAACTATGGCTACACCTTC
>TRBJ1-1|few|TRBV10-3|-
CAIRDRNTEAFF
TGTGCCATCAGGGACAGAAACACTGAAGCTTTCTTT
>TRBJ2-3|-|TRBV18|-
CASSPRGPDTQYF
TGTGCCAGCTCACCACGGGGCCCAGATACGCAGTATTTT
>TRBJ2-5|-|TRBV29-1|TRBD2
CSVSPREAAYQETQYF
TGCAGCGTTTCTCCGCGGGAGGCCGCCTACCAAGAGACCCAGTACTTC
>TRBJ2-1|-|TRBV5-1|-
CASSDRIPGYNEQFF
TGCGCCAGCAGCGACAGAATCCCGGGGTACAATGAGCAGTTCTTC
>TRBJ2-1|-|TRBV10-3|-
CAISESKRPSSYNEQFF
TGTGCCATCAGTGAGTCCAAGCGGCCTAGCTCCTACAATGAGCAGTTCTTC
>TRBJ2-1|-|TRBV29-1|TRBD2
CSAYGTSGRYNEQFF
TGCAGCGCTTATGGGACTAGCGGGAGGTACAATGAGCAGTTCTTC
>TRBJ1-5|-|TRBV6-5|-
CASRLDGNQPQHF
TGTGCCAGCAGGCTAGACGGTAATCAGCCCCAGCATTTT
>TRBJ2-1|once|TRBV29-1|-
CSVEQGRGNEQFF
TGCAGCGTTGAACAGGGTCGGGGCAATGAGCAGTTCTTC
>TRBJ2-3|-|TRBV7-9|-
CASSFTDTQYF
TGTGCCAGCAGCTTTACAGATACGCAGTATTTT
>TRBJ1-4|-|TRBV10-3|-
CAISEGQDYEKLFF
TGTGCCATCAGTGAGGGGCAGGACTATGAAAAACTGTTTTTT
>TRBJ2-3|-|TRBV5-1|TRBD1
CASSLGQGGTDTQYF
TGCGCCAGCAGCTTGGGACAGGGGGGCACAGATACGCAGTATTTT
>TRBJ1-2|-|TRBV28|-
CASSLDKYGYTF
TGTGCCAGCAGTTTAGACAAGTATGGCTACACCTTC
>TRBJ1-1|-|TRBV6-5|-
CASTLLGNLNTEAFF
TGTGCCAGCACCTTACTAGGGAACCTGAACACTGAAGCTTTCTTT
>TRBJ2-1|-|TRBV5-1|-
CASMRDGQVNEQFF
TGCGCCAGCATGCGAGATGGGCAGGTGAATGAGCAGTTCTTC
>TRBJ1-2|-|TRBV7-2|-
CASSFLRDTTYGYTF
TGTGCCAGCAGCTTCCTCCGGGACACTACCTATGGCTACACCTTC
>TRBJ1-1|-|TRBV5-8|-
CASSLSGLNTEAFF
TGTGCCAGCAGCTTATCGGGCCTGAACACTGAAGCTTTCTTT
>TRBJ1-1|-|TRBV2|-
CASSADRNTEAFF
TGTGCCAGCAGTGCGGACAGAAACACTGAAGCTTTCTTT